These 8 T cell receptor beta chains came from one sample sequenced in a study of control samples from healthy donors and cancer patients (dated by TCRdb to 2020 to 2021). Preparation of the library involved the immunoSEQ multiplex PCR assay. The immuneACCESS repertoire file appears here via TCRdb, limited to in-frame rearrangements. These files lack a portion of the clones; in checked studies, under half of the deficit traces to unresolved V genes, and the cause of the others is not known. The sample profile shows 120,000 to 150,000 clones; 75% to 95% of them were found once. Of the sample, 5.5% to 7.5% is held by the ten largest clones. The sample consisted of blood. These receptors were taken from a man younger than 35 in good health.

The chain recombines TRBV6-5 with TRBJ1-4; D possibly corresponds to TRBD1 (5 bases). This CDR3 has 15 amino acids. V was clipped by 9 bases and J by 0 bases, with 14 bases between them. The germline V gene encodes CDR1 MNHEY and CDR2 SVGAGI. The CDR3 loop reads CASALTVATNEKLFF. CDR3 sequence (DNA): TGTGCCAGTGCCTTGACAGTTGCAACTAATGAAAAACTGTTTTTT.

CDR3 in DNA: TGTGCCAGCAGCTTAACGAAGGAAGCTTTCTTT. This codes for CASSLTKEAFF. J is TRBJ1-1 and V is TRBV7-3, with unresolved D. The CDR3 is 11 residues long. Germline V CDR1 and CDR2: SGHTA, FQGTGA. The V gene lost 0 bases and the J gene lost 8 bases, with 4 bases spanning the gap.

V is TRBV4-2 and J is TRBJ2-1; TRBD2 aligns across 11 bases. V dropped 0 bases and J dropped 6; count of bases not matched to a gene: 13. The CDR3 contains 19 residues. Germline V gives CDR1 LGHNA, CDR2 YNFKEQ. DNA for the CDR3: TGTGCCAGCAGCCAAGAACCCATAGCGGGGGGGCCTTTGGGCAATGAGCAGTTCTTC. It specifies CASSQEPIAGGPLGNEQFF.

This clone was detected only once. The V and J genes are TRBV7-3 and TRBJ2-1; 13 bases match TRBD2. This CDR3 is 13 amino acids long. Germline CDR1 is SGHTA and CDR2 is FQGTGA. Losses at the gene ends were 4 bases for V and 12 bases for J; bases not matched to a gene: 3. This CDR3 reads CASSSRTSGGQFF. DNA for the CDR3: TGTGCCAGCAGCTCGCGGACTAGCGGGGGGCAGTTCTTC.

The rearrangement links TRBV19 to TRBJ2-7; TRBD1 is a possible D gene (6 bases). Germline CDR1 and CDR2: LNHDA and SQIVND (reference sequence). The CDR3 contains 13 residues. V lost 6 bases and J lost 7, with 16 bases in between. The chain's CDR3 is CASSGQFGFEQYF. For the CDR3, the DNA is TGTGCCAGTAGCGGACAGTTCGGGTTTGAGCAGTACTTC. Using reference TRBV19 and TRBJ2-7 for the parts outside the CDR3, the full variable domain is DGGITQSPKYLFRKEGQNVTLSCEQNLNHDAMYWYRQDPGQGLRLIYYSQIVNDFQKGDIAEGYSVSREKKESFPLTVTSAQKNPTAFYLCASSGQFGFEQYFGPGTRLTVT.

V usage is TRBV14 and J usage is TRBJ2-5; 12 bases match TRBD2. The CDR3 spans 16 residues. The V gene's germline CDR1 is SGHDN and CDR2 FVKESK. Germline trimming cut 4 bases from V and 5 bases from J; bases unmatched to any gene: 8. Here the CDR3 DNA reads TGTGCCAGCAGCCGACTAGCGGGGGTCCTTGGGGAGACCCAGTACTTC. Encoded protein: CASSRLAGVLGETQYF. Filled out from reference TRBV14 and TRBJ2-5, the complete variable domain reads EAGVTQFPSHSVIEKGQTVTLRCDPISGHDNLYWYRRVMGKEIKFLLHFVKESKQDESGMPNNRFLAERTGGTYSTLKVQPAELEDSGVYFCASSRLAGVLGETQYFGPGTRLLVL.

CDR3 sequence (DNA): TGCGCCAGCAGCTTGACACAGGGTTACTATGGCTACACCTTC. This gives the protein CASSLTQGYYGYTF. The chain combines TRBV5-1 with TRBJ1-2; maybe TRBD1 (6 bases). Germline V gene lookup returns CDR1 SGHRS and CDR2 YFSETQ. The ends were cut back, 1 base at V and 3 bases at J, with 10 bases in the middle. This CDR3 is 14 amino acids long.

V is TRBV4-1 and J is TRBJ1-1; D might be TRBD1 (6 bases). The germline CDR1 and CDR2 sequences are MGHRA and YSYEKL. V gave up 1 base and J gave up 5 bases, with 17 bases separating them. The CDR3 is 16 residues long. The CDR3 loop is CASSQAQGGAGTEAFF. The CDR3 DNA reads as TGCGCCAGCAGCCAAGCCCAAGGGGGGGCGGGTACTGAAGCTTTCTTT.